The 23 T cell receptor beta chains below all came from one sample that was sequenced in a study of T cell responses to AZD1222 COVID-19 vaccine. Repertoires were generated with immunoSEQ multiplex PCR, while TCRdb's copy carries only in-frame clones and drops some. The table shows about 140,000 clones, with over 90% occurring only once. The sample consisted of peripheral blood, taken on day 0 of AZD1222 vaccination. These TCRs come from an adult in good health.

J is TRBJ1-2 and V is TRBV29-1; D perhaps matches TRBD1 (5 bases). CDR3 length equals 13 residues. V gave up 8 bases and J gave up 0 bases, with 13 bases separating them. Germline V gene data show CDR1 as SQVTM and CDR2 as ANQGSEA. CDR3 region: CSIVWGTNYGYTF. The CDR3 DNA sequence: TGCAGCATTGTTTGGGGGACTAACTATGGCTACACCTTC.

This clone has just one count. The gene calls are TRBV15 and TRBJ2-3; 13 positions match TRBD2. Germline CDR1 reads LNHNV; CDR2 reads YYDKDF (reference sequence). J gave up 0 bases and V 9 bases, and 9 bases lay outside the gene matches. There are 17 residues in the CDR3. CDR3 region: CATPTSGRPSSTDTQYF. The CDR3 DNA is TGTGCCACACCGACTAGCGGGAGGCCCTCTAGCACAGATACGCAGTATTTT.

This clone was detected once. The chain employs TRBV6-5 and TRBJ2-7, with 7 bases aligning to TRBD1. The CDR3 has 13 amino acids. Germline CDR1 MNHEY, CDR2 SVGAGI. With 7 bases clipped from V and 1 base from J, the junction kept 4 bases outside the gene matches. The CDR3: CASTRQGSYEQYF. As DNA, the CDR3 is TGTGCCAGCACCAGACAGGGTTCCTACGAGCAGTACTTC.

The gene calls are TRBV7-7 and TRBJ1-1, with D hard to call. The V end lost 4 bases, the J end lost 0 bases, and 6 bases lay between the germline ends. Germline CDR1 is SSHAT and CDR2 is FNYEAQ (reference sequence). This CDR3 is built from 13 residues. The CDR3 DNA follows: TGTGCCAGCAGCTCGGCGGTGAACACTGAAGCTTTCTTT. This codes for CASSSAVNTEAFF.

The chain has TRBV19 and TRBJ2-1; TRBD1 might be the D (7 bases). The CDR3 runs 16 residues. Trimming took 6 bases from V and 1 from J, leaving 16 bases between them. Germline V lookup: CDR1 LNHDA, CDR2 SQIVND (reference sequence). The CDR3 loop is CASRHPGGGSYNEQFF. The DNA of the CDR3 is TGTGCCAGTAGGCATCCAGGGGGAGGATCCTACAATGAGCAGTTCTTC.

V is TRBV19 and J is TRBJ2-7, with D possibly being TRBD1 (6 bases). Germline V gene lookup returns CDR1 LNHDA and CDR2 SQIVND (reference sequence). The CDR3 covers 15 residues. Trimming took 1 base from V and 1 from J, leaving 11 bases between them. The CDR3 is CASSIATGLSYEQYF. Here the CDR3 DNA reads TGTGCCAGTAGTATAGCGACAGGTCTTTCCTACGAGCAGTACTTC.

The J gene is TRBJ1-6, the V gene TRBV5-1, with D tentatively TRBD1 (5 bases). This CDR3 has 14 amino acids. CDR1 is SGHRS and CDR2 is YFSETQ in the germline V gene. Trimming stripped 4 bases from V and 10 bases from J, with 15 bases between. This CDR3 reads CASSPDSLQSPLHF. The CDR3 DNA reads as TGCGCCAGCAGCCCTGACAGCTTGCAATCACCCCTCCACTTT. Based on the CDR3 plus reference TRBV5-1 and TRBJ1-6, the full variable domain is KAGVTQTPRYLIKTRGQQVTLSCSPISGHRSVSWYQQTPGQGLQFLFEYFSETQRNKGNFPGRFSGRQFSNSRSEMNVSTLELGDSALYLCASSPDSLQSPLHFGNGTRLTVT.

The CDR3 DNA sequence: TGTGCCAGCAGTTTGAGGGGCCCGGACACTGAAGCTTTCTTT. This encodes CASSLRGPDTEAFF. The chain uses TRBV28 and TRBJ1-1; tentative D call: TRBD1 (5 bases). CDR1 and CDR2 (germline): MDHEN, SYDVKM. The V end lost 3 bases, the J end lost 3 bases, and 11 bases lay between the germline ends. The CDR3 sequence is 14 residues long.

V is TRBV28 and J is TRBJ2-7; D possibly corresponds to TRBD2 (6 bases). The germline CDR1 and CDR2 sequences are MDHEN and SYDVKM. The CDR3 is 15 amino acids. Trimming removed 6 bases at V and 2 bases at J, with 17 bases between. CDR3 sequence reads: CASSSAGTQTYEQYF. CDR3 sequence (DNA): TGTGCCAGCAGCTCTGCCGGGACTCAGACCTACGAGCAGTACTTC.

The DNA for the CDR3 is TGTGCCAGCAGTTACTCGCGGCAGGGGAACACTGAAGCTTTCTTT. Amino acids: CASSYSRQGNTEAFF. The chain has TRBV6-5 and TRBJ1-1; weak D call: TRBD1 (5 bases). Looked up from germline, CDR1 is MNHEY and CDR2 is SVGAGI. The CDR3 is made up of 15 amino acids. V shed 0 bases and J shed 1 base, with 9 bases lying between them.

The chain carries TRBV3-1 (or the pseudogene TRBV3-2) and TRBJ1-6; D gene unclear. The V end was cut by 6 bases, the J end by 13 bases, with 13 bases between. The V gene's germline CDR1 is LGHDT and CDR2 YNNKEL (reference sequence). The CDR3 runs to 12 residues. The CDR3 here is CASRYGEMPLHF. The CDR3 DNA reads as TGTGCCAGCAGGTACGGGGAGATGCCCCTCCACTTT.

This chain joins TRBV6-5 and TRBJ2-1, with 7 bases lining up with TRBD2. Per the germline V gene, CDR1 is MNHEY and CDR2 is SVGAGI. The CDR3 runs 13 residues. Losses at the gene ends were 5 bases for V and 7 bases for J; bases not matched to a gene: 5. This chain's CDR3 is CASSLRLANEQFF. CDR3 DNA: TGTGCCAGCAGTCTGAGACTAGCTAATGAGCAGTTCTTC.

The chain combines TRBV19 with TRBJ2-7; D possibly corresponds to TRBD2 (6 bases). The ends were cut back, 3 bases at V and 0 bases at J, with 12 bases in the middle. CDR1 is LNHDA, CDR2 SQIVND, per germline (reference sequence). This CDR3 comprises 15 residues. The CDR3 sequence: CASSMRGSLSYEQYF. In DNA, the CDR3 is TGTGCCAGTAGTATGCGGGGCAGCCTCTCCTACGAGCAGTACTTC. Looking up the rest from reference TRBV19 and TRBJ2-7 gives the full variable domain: DGGITQSPKYLFRKEGQNVTLSCEQNLNHDAMYWYRQDPGQGLRLIYYSQIVNDFQKGDIAEGYSVSREKKESFPLTVTSAQKNPTAFYLCASSMRGSLSYEQYFGPGTRLTVT.

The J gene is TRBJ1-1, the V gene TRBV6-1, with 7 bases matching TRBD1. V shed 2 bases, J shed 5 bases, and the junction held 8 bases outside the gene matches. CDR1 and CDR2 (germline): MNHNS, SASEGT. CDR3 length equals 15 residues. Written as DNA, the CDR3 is TGTGCCAGCAGTGAATCTCAGACAGGGAGTACTGAAGCTTTCTTT. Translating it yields CASSESQTGSTEAFF.

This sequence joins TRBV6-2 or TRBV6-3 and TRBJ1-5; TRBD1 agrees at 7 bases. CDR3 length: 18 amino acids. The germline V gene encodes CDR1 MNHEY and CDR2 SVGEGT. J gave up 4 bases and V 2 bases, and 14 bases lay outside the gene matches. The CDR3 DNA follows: TGTGCCAGCAGTTACCACAGGGGACTAAGGGTCCCAAATCAGCCCCAGCATTTT. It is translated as CASSYHRGLRVPNQPQHF.

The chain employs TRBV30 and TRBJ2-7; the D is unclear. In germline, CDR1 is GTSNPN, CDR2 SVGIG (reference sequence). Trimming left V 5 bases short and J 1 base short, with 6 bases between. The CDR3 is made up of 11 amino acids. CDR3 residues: CAWGPSYEQYF. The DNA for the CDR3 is TGTGCCTGGGGCCCATCCTACGAGCAGTACTTC.

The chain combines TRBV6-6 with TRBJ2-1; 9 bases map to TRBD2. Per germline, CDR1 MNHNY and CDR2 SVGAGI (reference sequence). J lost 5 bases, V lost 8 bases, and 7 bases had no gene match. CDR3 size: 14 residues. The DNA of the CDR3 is TGTGCCAGCTGCCTGACTAGCGGACACAATGAGCAGTTCTTC. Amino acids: CASCLTSGHNEQFF.

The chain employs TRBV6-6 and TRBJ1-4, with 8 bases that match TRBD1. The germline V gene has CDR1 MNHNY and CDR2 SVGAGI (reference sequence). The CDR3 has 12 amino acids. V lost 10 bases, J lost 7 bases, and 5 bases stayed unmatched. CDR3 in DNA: TGTGCCACCACAGGGGGAGGTGAAAAACTGTTTTTT. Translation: CATTGGGEKLFF.

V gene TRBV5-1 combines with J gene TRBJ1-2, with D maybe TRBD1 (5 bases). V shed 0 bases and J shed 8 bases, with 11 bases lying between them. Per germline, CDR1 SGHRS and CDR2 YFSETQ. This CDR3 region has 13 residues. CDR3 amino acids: CASSLAAGKGYTF. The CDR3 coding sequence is TGCGCCAGCAGCTTGGCGGCAGGGAAGGGCTACACCTTC.

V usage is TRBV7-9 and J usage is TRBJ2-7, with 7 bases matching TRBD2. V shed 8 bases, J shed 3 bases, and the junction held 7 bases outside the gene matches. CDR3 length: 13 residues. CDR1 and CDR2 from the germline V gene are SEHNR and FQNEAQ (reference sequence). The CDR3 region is CASVVSGGYEQYF. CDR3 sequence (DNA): TGTGCCAGCGTCGTATCGGGGGGCTACGAGCAGTACTTC.

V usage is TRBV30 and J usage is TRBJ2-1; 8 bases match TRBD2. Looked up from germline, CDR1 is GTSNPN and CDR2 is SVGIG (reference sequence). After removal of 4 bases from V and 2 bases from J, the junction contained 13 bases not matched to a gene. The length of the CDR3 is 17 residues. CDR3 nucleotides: TGTGCCTGGACGGGGCGGGGCGGGGGGCCACCCTACAATGAGCAGTTCTTC. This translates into CAWTGRGGGPPYNEQFF.

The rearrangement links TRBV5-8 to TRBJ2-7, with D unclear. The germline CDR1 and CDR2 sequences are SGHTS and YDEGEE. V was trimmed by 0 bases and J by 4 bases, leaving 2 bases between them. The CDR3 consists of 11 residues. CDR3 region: CASSLEYEQYF. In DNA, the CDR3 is TGTGCCAGCAGCTTGGAGTACGAGCAGTACTTC. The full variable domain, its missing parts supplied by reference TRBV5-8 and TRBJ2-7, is EAGVTQSPTHLIKTRGQQATLRCSPISGHTSVYWYQQALGLGLQFLLWYDEGEERNRGNFPPRFSGRQFPNYSSELNVNALELEDSALYLCASSLEYEQYFGPGTRLTVT.

The CDR3 spells CASSKAPEGVGTEAFF. In DNA, the CDR3 is TGTGCCAGCAGCAAAGCACCCGAGGGGGTAGGGACTGAAGCTTTCTTT. The V and J genes are TRBV21-1 and TRBJ1-1; the D segment call TRBD1 is taken from the table without a DNA check. TRBV21-1 is a listed pseudogene. The CDR3 consists of 16 residues.